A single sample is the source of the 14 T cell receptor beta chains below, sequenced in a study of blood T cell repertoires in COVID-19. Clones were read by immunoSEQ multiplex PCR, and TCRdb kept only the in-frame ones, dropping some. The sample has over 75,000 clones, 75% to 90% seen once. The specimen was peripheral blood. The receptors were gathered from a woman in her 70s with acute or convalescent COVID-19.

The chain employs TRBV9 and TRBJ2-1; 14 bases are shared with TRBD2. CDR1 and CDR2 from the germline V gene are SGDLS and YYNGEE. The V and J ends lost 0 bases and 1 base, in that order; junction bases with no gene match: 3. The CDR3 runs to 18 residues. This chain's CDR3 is CASSVGTSGGRSYNEQFF. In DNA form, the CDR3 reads TGTGCCAGCAGCGTAGGGACTAGCGGGGGGAGGTCCTACAATGAGCAGTTCTTC.

The CDR3 here is CASSRGLGQETQYF. The DNA for the CDR3 is TGTGCCAGCAGCCGAGGACTGGGCCAAGAGACCCAGTACTTC. The chain has TRBV6-5 and TRBJ2-5, with TRBD2 as a possible D gene (5 bases). The CDR3 runs 14 residues. Trimming shortened V by 6 bases and J by 1 base, and 12 bases separated the two germline ends. Germline lookup yields CDR1 MNHEY and CDR2 SVGAGI.

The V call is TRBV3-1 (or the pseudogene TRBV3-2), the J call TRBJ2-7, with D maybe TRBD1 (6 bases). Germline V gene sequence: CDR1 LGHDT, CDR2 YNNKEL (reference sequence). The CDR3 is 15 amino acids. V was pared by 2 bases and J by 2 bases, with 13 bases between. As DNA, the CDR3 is TGTGCCAGCAGCCAAAGGGGGATCCACGCCTACGAGCAGTACTTC. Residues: CASSQRGIHAYEQYF.

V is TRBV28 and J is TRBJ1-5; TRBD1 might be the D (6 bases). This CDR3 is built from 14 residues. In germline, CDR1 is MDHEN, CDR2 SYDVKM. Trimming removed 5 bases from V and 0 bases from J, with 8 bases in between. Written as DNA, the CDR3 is TGTGCCAGCAGTGGGACACTTAGCAATCAGCCCCAGCATTTT. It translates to CASSGTLSNQPQHF.

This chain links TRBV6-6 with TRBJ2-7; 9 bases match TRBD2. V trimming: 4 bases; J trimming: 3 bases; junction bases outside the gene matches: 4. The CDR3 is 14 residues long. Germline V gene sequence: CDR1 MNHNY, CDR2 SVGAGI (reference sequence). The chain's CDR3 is CASSLTSGYYEQYF. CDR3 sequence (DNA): TGTGCCAGCAGTTTGACTAGCGGATACTACGAGCAGTACTTC.

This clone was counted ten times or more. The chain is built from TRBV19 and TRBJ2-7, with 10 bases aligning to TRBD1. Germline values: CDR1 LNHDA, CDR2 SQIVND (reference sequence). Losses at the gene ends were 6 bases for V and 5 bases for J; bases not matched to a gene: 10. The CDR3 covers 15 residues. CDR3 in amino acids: CASSRQGAFQNEQYF. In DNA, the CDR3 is TGTGCCAGTAGCCGACAGGGGGCCTTTCAGAACGAGCAGTACTTC.

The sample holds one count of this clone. CDR3 nucleotide sequence: TGTGCCAGCAGTGCACTAAGGGGGCTGACTAATGAAAAACTGTTTTTT. Its protein is CASSALRGLTNEKLFF. V and J are TRBV2 and TRBJ1-4; 7 bases are shared with TRBD1. V was pared by 4 bases and J by 2 bases, with 7 bases of the junction left unmatched. Germline CDR1 is SNHLY and CDR2 is FYNNEI. CDR3 length: 16 residues.

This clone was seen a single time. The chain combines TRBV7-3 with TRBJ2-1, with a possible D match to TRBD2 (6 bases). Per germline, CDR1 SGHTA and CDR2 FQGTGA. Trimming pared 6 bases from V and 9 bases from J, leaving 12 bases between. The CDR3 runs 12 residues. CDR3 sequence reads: CASRAQEGEQFF. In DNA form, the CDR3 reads TGTGCCAGCAGGGCCCAGGAGGGTGAGCAGTTCTTC. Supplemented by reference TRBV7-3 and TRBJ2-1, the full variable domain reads GAGVSQTPSNKVTEKGKYVELRCDPISGHTALYWYRQSLGQGPEFLIYFQGTGAADDSGLPNDRFFAVRPEGSVSTLKIQRTERGDSAVYLCASRAQEGEQFFGPGTRLTVL.

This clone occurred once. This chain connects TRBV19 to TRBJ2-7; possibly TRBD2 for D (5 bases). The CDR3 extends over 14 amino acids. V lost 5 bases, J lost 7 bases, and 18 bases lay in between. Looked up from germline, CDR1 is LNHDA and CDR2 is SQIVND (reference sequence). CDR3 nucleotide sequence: TGTGCCAGTAGTGCCGGGAATCACCCGAGAGAGCAGTACTTC. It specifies CASSAGNHPREQYF.

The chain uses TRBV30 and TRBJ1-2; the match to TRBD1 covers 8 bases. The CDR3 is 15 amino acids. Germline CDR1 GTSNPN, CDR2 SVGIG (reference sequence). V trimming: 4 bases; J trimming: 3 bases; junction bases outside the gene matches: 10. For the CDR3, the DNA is TGTGCCTGGAAAGGGGGGACAGGAGGGGACTATGGCTACACCTTC. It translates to CAWKGGTGGDYGYTF. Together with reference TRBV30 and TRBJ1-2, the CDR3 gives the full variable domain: SQTIHQWPATLVQPVGSPLSLECTVEGTSNPNLYWYRQAAGRGLQLLFYSVGIGQISSEVPQNLSASRPQDRQFILSSKKLLLSDSGFYLCAWKGGTGGDYGYTFGSGTRLTVV.

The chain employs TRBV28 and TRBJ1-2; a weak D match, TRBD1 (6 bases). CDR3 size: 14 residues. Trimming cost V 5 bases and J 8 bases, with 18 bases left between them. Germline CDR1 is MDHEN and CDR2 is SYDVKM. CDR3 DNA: TGTGCCAGCAGTAAGATGACTCAGGGGTTGGGCTACACCTTC. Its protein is CASSKMTQGLGYTF.

CDR3 region: CASSSRGQNNEQFF. The CDR3 nucleotides read TGCGCCAGCAGCTCGCGTGGACAGAACAATGAGCAGTTCTTC. The chain carries TRBV5-1 and TRBJ2-1; D is perhaps TRBD1 (6 bases). Per germline, CDR1 SGHRS and CDR2 YFSETQ. With 3 bases removed from V and 5 bases from J, the gap between germline ends came to 12 bases. The CDR3 loop spans 14 amino acids.

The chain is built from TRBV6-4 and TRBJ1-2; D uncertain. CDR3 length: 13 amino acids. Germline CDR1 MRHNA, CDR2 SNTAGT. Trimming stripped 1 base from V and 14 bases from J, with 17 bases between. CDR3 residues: CASSDLGVSQRTF. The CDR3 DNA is TGTGCCAGCAGTGACTTGGGTGTTTCCCAGCGTACCTTC.

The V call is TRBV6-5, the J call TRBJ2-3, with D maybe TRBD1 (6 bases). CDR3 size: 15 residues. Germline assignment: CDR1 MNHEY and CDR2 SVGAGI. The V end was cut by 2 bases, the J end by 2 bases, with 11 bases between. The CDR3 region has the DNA TGTGCCAGCAGTTACCAGGGGCTTTTCACAGATACGCAGTATTTT. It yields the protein CASSYQGLFTDTQYF.